Below, 5 T cell receptor beta chains from the same sample are listed, as sequenced in a study of vaccination and CD4 T cells after COVID-19. A single record per CDR3 protein comes from TCRdb applying MiXCR to the PCR reads. The top ten clones hold 0.95% to 1.2% of a sample with about 15,000 distinct CDR3 sequences, about 70% of them seen once. The source material was CD4+ T cells from blood, sampled after SARS-CoV-2 vaccination. Receptors were obtained from a human donor who had recovered from COVID-19.

The chain recombines TRBV2 with TRBJ1-1, with TRBD1 matching 10 bases. With V trimmed by 6 bases and J by 4 bases, 5 bases remained unmatched. The germline V gene encodes CDR1 SNHLY and CDR2 FYNNEI. This CDR3 comprises 14 residues. CDR3 amino acids: CASRGTGVGTEAFF. The CDR3 DNA follows: TGTGCCAGCAGGGGGACAGGGGTGGGCACTGAAGCTTTCTTT.

This chain links TRBV7-9 with TRBJ1-2; D is ambiguous. The CDR3 is 13 residues long. Deletions cut 3 bases from V and 8 bases from J, with 13 bases between. CDR1 is SEHNR, CDR2 FQNEAQ, per germline (reference sequence). The CDR3: CASSFPIGSGYTF. CDR3 bases: TGTGCCAGCAGCTTCCCCATAGGGAGCGGCTACACCTTC.

The V call is TRBV28, the J call TRBJ1-2, with a possible D match to TRBD1 (6 bases). The CDR3 has 17 amino acids. Per the germline V gene, CDR1 is MDHEN and CDR2 is SYDVKM. V lost 4 bases and J 4 bases, leaving 22 bases between the germline ends. The CDR3 DNA sequence: TGTGCCAGCAGTTCCCCGGGACAAGGGCCGGGAGGCTATGGCTACACCTTC. This translates into CASSSPGQGPGGYGYTF.

This chain connects TRBV20-1 to TRBJ2-7, with 9 bases lining up with TRBD2. Germline V gene lookup returns CDR1 DFQATT and CDR2 SNEGSKA (reference sequence). V lost 3 bases and J lost 0; bases outside the gene matches: 6. CDR3 length: 15 amino acids. CDR3 coding DNA: TGCAGTGCTAGGGAAATTAGCGGGAGCTCCTACGAGCAGTACTTC. Translated, it gives CSAREISGSSYEQYF.

This clonotype was seen a handful of times. This chain joins TRBV20-1 and TRBJ1-5, with D maybe TRBD1 (5 bases). Germline V gives CDR1 DFQATT, CDR2 SNEGSKA (reference sequence). V lost 2 bases, J lost 6 bases, and 14 bases lay in between. The CDR3 extends over 14 amino acids. The CDR3 spells CSARQGSIGQPQHF. In DNA, the CDR3 is TGCAGTGCTAGACAGGGTTCGATCGGTCAGCCCCAGCATTTT.